This note documents a single T cell receptor (beta chain) sequence. The antigen it binds to is not known. Nothing much larger sits one base from this clone, and base qualities are not available. The source of the sample is a study of T cells in localized non-small cell lung cancer (dated by TCRdb to 2019 to 2021). Looking at the study overall: T cell repertoires of about 240 early-stage NSCLC patients were analyzed, with tumors being compared against uninvolved tumor-adjacent lungs. The cohort was made up of some 240 treatment-naive NSCLC patients whose localized lung tumors had been resected. The mean age of the NSCLC patients was around 67 years, with 130 or so men and around 100 women.

At diagnosis, tumor, uninvolved tumor-adjacent lung and peripheral blood were collected and then preserved as a mix of FFPE and fresh-frozen material. For TCR repertoire profiling, blood samples were analyzed as peripheral blood mononuclear cells. TCR beta CDR3 regions were sequenced from DNA using the immunoSEQ Assay. Per the authors' processing: T cell density was computed as TCR beta template counts normalized to usable DNA estimated by amplifying housekeeping genes. Richness was estimated with the preseqR package, extrapolating to 400,000 templates for PBMC samples and 120,000 templates for tissue samples. Clonality was calculated as one minus Pielou's evenness. Tissue-enriched TCRs were identified through differential abundance testing performed on productive amino-acid clonotypes, with a minimum total count of 5 and an alpha of 0.1. The Jaccard Index and the Morisita Overlap Index were used to measure repertoire overlap between compartments. GLIPH grouped TCR beta CDR3s together with public tetramer-defined viral CDR3s, and a viral motif had to include at least three viral sequences and also show V-gene enrichment. This immuneACCESS table, as held by TCRdb, lists in-frame sequences with V and J called but not all clones. Of the missing ones, under half trace to an unresolved V gene in checked studies; the others have no known cause. The DNA gave D and trimming, while V, J and clone size come from that table. The sample records around 26,000 clones, less than 95% of which are singletons. 0.95% to 1.4% of the sample goes to the ten largest clones.

Overall study results and their limits: Higher blood T cell density associated with longer overall survival, while higher adjacent-lung clonality associated with shorter survival. Uninvolved tumor-adjacent lung showed the highest T cell clonality, higher than tumor, which suggests more focused antigenic responses in the uninvolved tumor-adjacent lung. Of the top 100 tumor clones, a median of roughly 56 were detected in paired uninvolved adjacent lung; some 28 were also among that lung's top 100. Because the study design was exploratory, TCR variables were selected using unadjusted p-values without false-discovery rate correction. Because multi-region tumor sequencing was not done, intratumor heterogeneity could not be ruled out.

The junction carries 11 bases between V and J, which are trimmed by 7 bases and 4 bases respectively. CDR1 and CDR2 (LNHDA, SQIVND) derive from the germline V gene (reference sequence). The CDR3 holds 12 amino acids from the cysteine to the phenylalanine. Only the CDR3 DNA stays, 36 bases, in frame from base 1. The chain was built from TRBV19 and TRBJ2-7, with no D gene named confidently. The clonotype originates from a woman aged 40-69 years with stage I lung adenocarcinoma. The sample here was peripheral blood, taken before any cancer treatment. The bases are TGTGCCAGTAAGCCCCCTCTTTACGAGCAGTACTTC. The encoded protein is CASKPPLYEQYF.